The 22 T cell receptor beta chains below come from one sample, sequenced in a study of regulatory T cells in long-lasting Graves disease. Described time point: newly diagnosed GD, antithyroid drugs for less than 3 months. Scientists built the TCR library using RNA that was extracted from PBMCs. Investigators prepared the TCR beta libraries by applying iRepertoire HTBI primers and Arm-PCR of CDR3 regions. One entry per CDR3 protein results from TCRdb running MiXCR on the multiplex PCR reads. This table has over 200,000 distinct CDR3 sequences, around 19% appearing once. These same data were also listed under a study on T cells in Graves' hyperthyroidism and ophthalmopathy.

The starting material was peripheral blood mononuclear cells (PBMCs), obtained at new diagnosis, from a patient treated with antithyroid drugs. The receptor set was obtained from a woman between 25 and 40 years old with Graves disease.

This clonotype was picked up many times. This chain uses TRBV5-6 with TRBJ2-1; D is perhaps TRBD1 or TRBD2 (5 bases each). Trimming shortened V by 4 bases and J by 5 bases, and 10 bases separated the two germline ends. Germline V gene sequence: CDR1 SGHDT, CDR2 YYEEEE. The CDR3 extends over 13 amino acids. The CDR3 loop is CASSRDGDNEQFF. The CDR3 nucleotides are TGTGCCAGCAGCCGGGACGGAGACAATGAGCAGTTCTTC.

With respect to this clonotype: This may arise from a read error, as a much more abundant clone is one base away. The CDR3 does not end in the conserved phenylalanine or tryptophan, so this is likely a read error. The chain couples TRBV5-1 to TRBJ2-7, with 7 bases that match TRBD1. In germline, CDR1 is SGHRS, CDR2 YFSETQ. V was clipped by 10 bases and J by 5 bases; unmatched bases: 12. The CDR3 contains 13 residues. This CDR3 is CAGSTGNSDEQYL. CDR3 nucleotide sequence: TGCGCCGGTTCGACAGGGAATTCGGACGAGCAGTACTTA.

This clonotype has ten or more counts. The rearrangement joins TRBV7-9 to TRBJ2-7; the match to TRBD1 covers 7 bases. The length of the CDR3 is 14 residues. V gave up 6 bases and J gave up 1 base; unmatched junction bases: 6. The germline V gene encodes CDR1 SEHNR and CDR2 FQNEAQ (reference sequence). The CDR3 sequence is CASSFGTVSYEQYF. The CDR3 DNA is TGTGCCAGCAGTTTCGGGACAGTTTCCTACGAGCAGTACTTC.

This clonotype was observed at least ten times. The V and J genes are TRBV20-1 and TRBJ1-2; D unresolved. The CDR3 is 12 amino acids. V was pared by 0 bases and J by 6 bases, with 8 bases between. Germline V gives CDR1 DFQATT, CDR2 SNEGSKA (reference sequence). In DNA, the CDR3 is TGCAGTGCTAGAGACGGTCAGGATGGCTACACCTTC. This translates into CSARDGQDGYTF.

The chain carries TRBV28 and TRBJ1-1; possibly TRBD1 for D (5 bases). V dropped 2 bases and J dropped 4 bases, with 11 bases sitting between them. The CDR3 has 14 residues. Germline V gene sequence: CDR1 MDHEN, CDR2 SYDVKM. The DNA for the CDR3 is TGTGCCAGCAGTTTAACCGCAGGGCTCACTGAAGCTTTCTTT. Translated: CASSLTAGLTEAFF.

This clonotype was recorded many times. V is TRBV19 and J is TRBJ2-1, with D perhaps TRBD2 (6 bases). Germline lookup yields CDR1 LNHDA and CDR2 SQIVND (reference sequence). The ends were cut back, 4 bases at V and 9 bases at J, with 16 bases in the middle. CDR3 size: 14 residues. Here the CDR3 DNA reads TGTGCCAGTAGTAGGGATCCAATGGAGGGTGAGCAGTTCTTC. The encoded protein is CASSRDPMEGEQFF.

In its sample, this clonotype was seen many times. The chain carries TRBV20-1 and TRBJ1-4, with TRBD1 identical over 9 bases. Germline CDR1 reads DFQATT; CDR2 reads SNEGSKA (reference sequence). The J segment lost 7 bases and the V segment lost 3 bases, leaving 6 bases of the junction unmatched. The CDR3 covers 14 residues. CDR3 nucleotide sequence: TGCAGTGCTAGCCCTGACAGGGGGGTTGAAAAACTGTTTTTT. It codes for CSASPDRGVEKLFF.

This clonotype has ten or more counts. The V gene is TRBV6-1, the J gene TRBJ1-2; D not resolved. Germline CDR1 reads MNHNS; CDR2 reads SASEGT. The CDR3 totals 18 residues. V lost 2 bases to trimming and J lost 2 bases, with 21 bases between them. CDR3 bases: TGTGCCAGCAGTGAATATTCGGCTGGGGAGGTGGGAAACTATGGCTACACCTTC. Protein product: CASSEYSAGEVGNYGYTF.

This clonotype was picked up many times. The CDR3 region has the DNA TGTGCCAGCTGCCCAAAGTGGCAGTTTAATGAAAAACTGTTTTTT. This translates into CASCPKWQFNEKLFF. The chain joins TRBV7-8 to TRBJ1-4, with D unresolved. The CDR3 has 15 amino acids. V shed 8 bases and J shed 4 bases, with 17 bases lying between them. The germline V gene has CDR1 SGHVS and CDR2 FQNEAQ. The complete variable domain, with remaining parts taken from reference TRBV7-8 and TRBJ1-4, reads GAGVSQSPRYKVAKRGQDVALRCDPISGHVSLFWYQQALGQGPEFLTYFQNEAQLDKSGLPSDRFFAERPEGSVSTLKIQRTQQEDSAVYLCASCPKWQFNEKLFFGSGTQLSVL.

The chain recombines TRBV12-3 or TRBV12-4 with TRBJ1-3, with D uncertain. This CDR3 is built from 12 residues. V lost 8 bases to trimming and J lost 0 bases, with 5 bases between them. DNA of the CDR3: TGTGCCAGCCTGAGCTCTGGAAACACCATATATTTT. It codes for CASLSSGNTIYF.

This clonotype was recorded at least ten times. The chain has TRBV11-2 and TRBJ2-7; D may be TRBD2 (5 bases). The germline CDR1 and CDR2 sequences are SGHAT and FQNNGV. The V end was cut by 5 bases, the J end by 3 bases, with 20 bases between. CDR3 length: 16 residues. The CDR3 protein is CASSPIKRSGDYEQYF. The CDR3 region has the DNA TGTGCCAGCAGCCCCATCAAGCGGTCCGGGGACTACGAGCAGTACTTC.

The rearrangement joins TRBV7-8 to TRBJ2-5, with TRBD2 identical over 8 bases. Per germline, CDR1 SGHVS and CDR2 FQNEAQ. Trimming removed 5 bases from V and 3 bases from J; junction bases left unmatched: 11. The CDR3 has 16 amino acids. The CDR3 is CASSLGAGDPKETQYF. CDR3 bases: TGTGCCAGCAGCCTGGGAGCGGGGGACCCGAAAGAGACCCAGTACTTC.

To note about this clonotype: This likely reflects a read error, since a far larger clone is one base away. The CDR3 sequence: CASSLGPVQNTGAFF. CDR3 nucleotides: TGCGCCAGCAGCTTGGGGCCAGTTCAGAACACTGGAGCTTTCTTT. This chain joins TRBV9 and TRBJ1-1; perhaps TRBD1 as D (5 bases). Germline V CDR1 and CDR2: SGDLS, YYNGEE. The CDR3 is 15 amino acids.

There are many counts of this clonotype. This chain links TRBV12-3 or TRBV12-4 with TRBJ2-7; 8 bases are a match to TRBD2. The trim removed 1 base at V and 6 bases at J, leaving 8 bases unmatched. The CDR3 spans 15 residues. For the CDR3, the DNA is TGTGCCAGCAGTTTAGAGACAGGCGGGAGGAGCGAGCAGTACTTC. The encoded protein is CASSLETGGRSEQYF.

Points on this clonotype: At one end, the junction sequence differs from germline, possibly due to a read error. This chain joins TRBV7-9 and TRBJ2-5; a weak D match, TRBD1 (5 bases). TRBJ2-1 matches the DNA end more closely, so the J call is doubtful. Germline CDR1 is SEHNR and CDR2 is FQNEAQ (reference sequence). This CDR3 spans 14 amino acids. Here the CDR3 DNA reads TGTACCAGCAGTCGACAGTCCCATTACAATGAGCAGTTCTTC. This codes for CTSSRQSHYNEQFF.

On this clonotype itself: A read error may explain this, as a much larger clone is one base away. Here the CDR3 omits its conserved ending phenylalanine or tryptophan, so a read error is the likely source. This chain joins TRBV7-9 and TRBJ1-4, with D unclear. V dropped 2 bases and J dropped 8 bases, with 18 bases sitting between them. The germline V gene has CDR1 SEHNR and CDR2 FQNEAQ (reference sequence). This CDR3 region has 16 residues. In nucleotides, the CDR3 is TGTGCCAGCAGCTTAATCTCCGCGGGCCGGTGGGAAAAACTGTTTTGT. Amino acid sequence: CASSLISAGRWEKLFC.

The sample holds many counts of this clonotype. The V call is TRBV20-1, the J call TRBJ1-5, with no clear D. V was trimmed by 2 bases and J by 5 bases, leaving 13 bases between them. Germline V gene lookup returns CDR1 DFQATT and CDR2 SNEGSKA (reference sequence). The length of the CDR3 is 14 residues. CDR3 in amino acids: CSARPTSRDQPQHF. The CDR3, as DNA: TGCAGTGCTAGACCAACCTCTAGGGATCAGCCCCAGCATTTT.

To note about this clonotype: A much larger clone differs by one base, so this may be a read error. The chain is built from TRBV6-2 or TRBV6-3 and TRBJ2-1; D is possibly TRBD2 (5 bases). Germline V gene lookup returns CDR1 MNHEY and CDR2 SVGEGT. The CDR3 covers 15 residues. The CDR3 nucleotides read TGTGCCAGCAGACCGTCGGGGAGCTCCTACAGTGAGCAGTTCTTC. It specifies CASRPSGSSYSEQFF.

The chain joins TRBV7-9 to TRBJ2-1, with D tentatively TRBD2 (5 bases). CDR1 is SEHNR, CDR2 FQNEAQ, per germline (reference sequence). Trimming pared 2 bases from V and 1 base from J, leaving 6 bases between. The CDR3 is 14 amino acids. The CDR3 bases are TGTGCCAGCAGCTTACCGGGATCCTACAATGAGCAGTTCTTC. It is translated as CASSLPGSYNEQFF.

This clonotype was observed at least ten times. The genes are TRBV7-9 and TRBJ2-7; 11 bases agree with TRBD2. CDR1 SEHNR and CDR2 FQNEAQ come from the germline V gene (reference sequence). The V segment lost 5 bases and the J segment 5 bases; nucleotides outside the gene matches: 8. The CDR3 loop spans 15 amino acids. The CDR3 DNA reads TGTGCCAGCAGCCCTGTAGCGGGGGGGCCCCACGAGCAGTACTTC. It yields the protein CASSPVAGGPHEQYF.

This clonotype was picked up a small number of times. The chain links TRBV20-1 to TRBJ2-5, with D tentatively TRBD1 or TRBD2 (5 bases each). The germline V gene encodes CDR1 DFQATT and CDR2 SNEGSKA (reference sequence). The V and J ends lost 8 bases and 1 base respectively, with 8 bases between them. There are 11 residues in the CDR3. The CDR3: CSPGTQETQYF. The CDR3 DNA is TGCAGTCCCGGGACCCAAGAGACCCAGTACTTC.

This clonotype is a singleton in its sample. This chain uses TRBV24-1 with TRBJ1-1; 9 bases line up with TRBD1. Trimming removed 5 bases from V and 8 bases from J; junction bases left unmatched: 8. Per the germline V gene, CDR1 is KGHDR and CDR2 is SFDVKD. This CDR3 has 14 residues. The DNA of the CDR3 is TGTGCCACCAGTGCCTCGGGACAGGGCTTCGAAGCTTTCTTT. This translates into CATSASGQGFEAFF.